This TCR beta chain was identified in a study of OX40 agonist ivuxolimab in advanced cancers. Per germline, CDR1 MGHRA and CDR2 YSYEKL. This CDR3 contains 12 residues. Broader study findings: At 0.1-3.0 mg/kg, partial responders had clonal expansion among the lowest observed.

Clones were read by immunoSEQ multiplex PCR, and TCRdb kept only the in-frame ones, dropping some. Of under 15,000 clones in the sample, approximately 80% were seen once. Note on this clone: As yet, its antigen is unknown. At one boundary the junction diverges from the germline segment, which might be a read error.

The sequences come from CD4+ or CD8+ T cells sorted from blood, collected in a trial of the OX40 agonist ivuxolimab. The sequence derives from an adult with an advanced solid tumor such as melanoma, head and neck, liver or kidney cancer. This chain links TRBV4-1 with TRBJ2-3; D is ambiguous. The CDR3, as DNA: TGTGCCAGCAGCTTAACAACTGATACGCAGTATTTT. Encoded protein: CASSLTTDTQYF.